This TCR beta chain derives from a study of blood T cells in healthy people across ages. Through a sample-barcoded 5' primer and a J-beta primer mix, a second PCR was run for about 6 to 11 cycles. MiXCR, applied by TCRdb to the 5' RACE reads, yields one record per CDR3 protein. The sample has more than 500,000 distinct CDR3 sequences; about a quarter are singletons. V trimming: 0 bases; J trimming: 9 bases; junction bases outside the gene matches: 7. The CDR3 consists of 14 residues. This clonotype showed up just a few times. These data were also filed under a second study, of T cells of mothers and their children. As that report states: The study obtained over 9 million TCR beta CDR3 reads per mother and around 2.7 million per child.

Specimen: blood. The rearrangement joins TRBV12-3 or TRBV12-4 to TRBJ2-7; 8 bases are a match to TRBD1. The source is a boy younger than 10 in good health. CDR3 amino acids: CASSLAGTGFRQYF. In nucleotides, the CDR3 is TGTGCCAGCAGTTTAGCCGGGACAGGATTTAGGCAGTACTTC.